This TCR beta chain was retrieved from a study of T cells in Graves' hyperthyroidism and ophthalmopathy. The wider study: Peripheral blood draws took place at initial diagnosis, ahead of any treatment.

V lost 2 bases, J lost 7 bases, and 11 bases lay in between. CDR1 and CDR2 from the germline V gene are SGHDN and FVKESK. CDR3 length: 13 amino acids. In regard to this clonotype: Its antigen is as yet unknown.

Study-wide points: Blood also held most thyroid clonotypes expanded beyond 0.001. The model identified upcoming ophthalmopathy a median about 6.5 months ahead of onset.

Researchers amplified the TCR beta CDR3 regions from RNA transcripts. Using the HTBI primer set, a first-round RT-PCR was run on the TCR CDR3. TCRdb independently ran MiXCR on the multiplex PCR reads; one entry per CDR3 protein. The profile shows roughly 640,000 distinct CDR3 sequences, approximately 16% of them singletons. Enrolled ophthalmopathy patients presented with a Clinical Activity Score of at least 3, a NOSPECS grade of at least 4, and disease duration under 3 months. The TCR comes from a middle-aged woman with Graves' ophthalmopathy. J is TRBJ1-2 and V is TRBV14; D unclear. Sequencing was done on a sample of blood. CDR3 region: CASSQPRLGGYTF. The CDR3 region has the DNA TGTGCCAGCAGCCAACCCAGGCTGGGTGGCTACACCTTC.